These 24 T cell receptor beta chains share one sample of origin, sequenced in a study of regulatory dendritic cells for organ transplantation. Measured with immunoSEQ multiplex PCR; TCRdb has only the in-frame clones, and not every one. The sample consists of more than 9,500 clones, roughly 64% of them appearing once. These receptors' antigens are unknown. Allogeneic regulatory or mature dendritic cells were co-cultured for 5 days with CFSE-labeled sorted T cells at 1:10. The specimen sequenced was naive CD8+ T cells from blood cultured with dendritic cells. Subset defined: CD45RA+ naive T cells. These receptors all stem from a human donor in good health.

Here the CDR3 DNA reads TGTGCCAGTAACGACAGGGGGCACGGCACTGAAGCTTTCTTT. This translates into CASNDRGHGTEAFF. The chain carries TRBV2 and TRBJ1-1; TRBD1 matches 10 bases. From germline, CDR1 is SNHLY and CDR2 FYNNEI. Trimming at V came to 9 bases and at J to 4 bases, leaving 8 bases not matched to a gene. The CDR3 consists of 14 residues.

Only a few counts were recorded for this clone. This CDR3 is CASSLTPREQETQYF. CDR3 in DNA: TGTGCCAGCAGCTTGACCCCCAGGGAACAAGAGACCCAGTACTTC. The rearrangement links TRBV5-6 to TRBJ2-5, with D possibly matching TRBD1 (5 bases). The germline gives CDR1 SGHDT, CDR2 YYEEEE. V shed 1 base and J shed 2 bases, with 12 bases lying between them. The CDR3 runs 15 residues.

This sequence joins TRBV4-1 and TRBJ1-2, with D unclear. CDR1 and CDR2 from the germline V gene are MGHRA and YSYEKL. The CDR3 runs to 14 residues. Trimming pared 1 base from V and 3 bases from J, leaving 9 bases between. The CDR3 sequence: CASSQGTGDYGYTF. The CDR3 DNA sequence: TGCGCCAGCAGCCAAGGGACCGGGGACTATGGCTACACCTTC.

This clone was observed a few times. The chain couples TRBV2 to TRBJ2-7; tentative D call: TRBD1 (6 bases). The length of the CDR3 is 12 residues. The germline V gene has CDR1 SNHLY and CDR2 FYNNEI. Trimming took 6 bases from V and 9 from J, leaving 15 bases between them. The CDR3 spells CASSGDRFGQYF. The CDR3 coding sequence is TGTGCCAGCAGCGGAGACAGGTTCGGGCAGTACTTC.

The chain joins TRBV6-5 to TRBJ2-7; maybe TRBD1 (5 bases). This CDR3 spans 14 amino acids. Germline CDR1 reads MNHEY; CDR2 reads SVGAGI. V lost 10 bases and J lost 2, with 18 bases in between. The CDR3 sequence: CATTWGSITYEQYF. In DNA, the CDR3 is TGTGCCACCACCTGGGGCAGTATTACCTACGAGCAGTACTTC.

This clone was seen a few times. The chain uses TRBV7-2 and TRBJ2-3; D is unresolved. The CDR3 totals 18 residues. Germline V CDR1 and CDR2: SGHTA, FQGNSA. Deletions cut 6 bases from V and 2 bases from J, with 24 bases between. CDR3 sequence: CASRVPGRHYYPTDTQYF. The CDR3 DNA reads TGTGCCAGCAGGGTTCCGGGTCGTCACTATTACCCCACAGATACGCAGTATTTT.

V gene TRBV4-1 combines with J gene TRBJ2-5, with 9 nucleotides matching TRBD1. CDR1 is MGHRA, CDR2 YSYEKL, per germline. The CDR3 runs 17 residues. V shed 1 base and J 5 bases; nucleotides not matched to a gene: 11. The CDR3 protein is CASSQALSQGAGETQYF. The CDR3 bases are TGCGCCAGCAGCCAAGCCCTGTCACAGGGGGCGGGGGAGACCCAGTACTTC.

The gene calls are TRBV5-6 and TRBJ2-4; D may be TRBD1 (6 bases). The CDR3 runs 12 residues. CDR1 SGHDT and CDR2 YYEEEE come from the germline V gene. The V end was cut by 4 bases, the J end by 11 bases, with 13 bases between. The CDR3 bases are TGTGCCAGCAGCCCAGGACAGAGCTTTCAGTACTTC. Amino acid sequence: CASSPGQSFQYF.

This rearrangement joins TRBV10-1 to TRBJ1-6; 9 nucleotides agree with TRBD1. V lost 7 bases, J lost 10 bases, and 8 bases stayed unmatched. The CDR3 totals 14 residues. In germline, CDR1 is WNHNN, CDR2 SYGVQD (reference sequence). CDR3 region: CASTWGTGRSPLHF. As DNA, the CDR3 is TGCGCCAGCACTTGGGGGACAGGGAGATCACCCCTCCACTTT.

The chain links TRBV19 to TRBJ1-2; TRBD1 matches at 9 bases. The J segment lost 8 bases and the V segment lost 9 bases, leaving 7 bases of the junction unmatched. CDR1 LNHDA and CDR2 SQIVND come from the germline V gene (reference sequence). The CDR3 contains 12 residues. The CDR3 coding sequence is TGTGCCAGCCAGGGGACAGGGTACGGCTACACCTTC. It translates to CASQGTGYGYTF.

V gene TRBV11-2 combines with J gene TRBJ2-1; unclear D gene. Germline CDR1 reads SGHAT; CDR2 reads FQNNGV. This CDR3 comprises 16 residues. V lost 0 bases, J lost 10 bases, and 19 bases lay in between. The CDR3: CASSLDWPLPAREQFF. CDR3 DNA sequence: TGTGCCAGCAGCTTAGACTGGCCCCTCCCCGCCAGGGAGCAGTTCTTC.

As concerns this clone: The junction departs from the called germline gene at one end, perhaps through a read error. The chain combines TRBV7-9 with TRBJ2-1, with D possibly matching TRBD2 (6 bases). CDR1 is SEHNR, CDR2 FQNEAQ, per germline (reference sequence). This CDR3 comprises 14 residues. The CDR3 loop is CASGDRDSDNEQFF. CDR3 sequence (DNA): TGTGCCAGCGGGGATAGGGACTCCGACAATGAGCAGTTCTTC.

This clone was counted only a few times. V gene TRBV18 combines with J gene TRBJ2-1; TRBD1 matches at 10 bases. Germline V gene sequence: CDR1 KGHSH, CDR2 LQKENI. After removal of 5 bases from V and 4 bases from J, the junction contained 5 bases not matched to a gene. The CDR3 length is 15 residues. CDR3 loop: CASSSPGQGYNEQFF. The CDR3 DNA is TGTGCCAGCTCATCCCCGGGACAGGGGTACAATGAGCAGTTCTTC.

The chain is built from TRBV7-6 and TRBJ2-1, with 8 bases that match TRBD1. The CDR3 runs to 18 residues. The V and J ends lost 1 base and 1 base, in that order; junction bases with no gene match: 9. Per germline, CDR1 SGHVS and CDR2 FNYEAQ. The CDR3 spells CASSLGVLGQGSYNEQFF. For the CDR3, the DNA is TGTGCCAGCAGCTTAGGCGTATTAGGACAGGGTTCCTACAATGAGCAGTTCTTC.

The chain carries TRBV27 and TRBJ1-1, with 7 nucleotides matching TRBD1. CDR1 MNHEY and CDR2 SMNVEV come from the germline V gene (reference sequence). V was pared by 5 bases and J by 1 base, with 1 base of the junction left unmatched. This CDR3 has 13 residues. This CDR3 is CASSPGGNTEAFF. DNA of the CDR3: TGTGCCAGCAGTCCAGGGGGGAACACTGAAGCTTTCTTT.

The rearrangement uses TRBV6-5 and TRBJ1-1, with D perhaps matching TRBD1 (5 bases). This CDR3 comprises 13 residues. V was clipped by 4 bases and J by 11 bases, with 17 bases between them. From germline, CDR1 is MNHEY and CDR2 SVGAGI. CDR3 coding DNA: TGTGCCAGCAGTTTCCGGGTGGGGCCGGCGGCTTTCTTT. It specifies CASSFRVGPAAFF.

This clone was seen more than once but under ten times. This sequence joins TRBV19 and TRBJ1-6, with 10 nucleotides matching TRBD1. This CDR3 spans 15 amino acids. Germline V gene data show CDR1 as LNHDA and CDR2 as SQIVND (reference sequence). V trimming: 6 bases; J trimming: 10 bases; junction bases outside the gene matches: 9. This CDR3 reads CASRRLGTGESPLHF. For the CDR3, the DNA is TGTGCCAGTAGACGACTCGGGACAGGGGAGTCACCCCTCCACTTT. The full variable domain, with the rest looked up from reference TRBV19 and TRBJ1-6, is DGGITQSPKYLFRKEGQNVTLSCEQNLNHDAMYWYRQDPGQGLRLIYYSQIVNDFQKGDIAEGYSVSREKKESFPLTVTSAQKNPTAFYLCASRRLGTGESPLHFGNGTRLTVT.

This sequence joins TRBV7-9 and TRBJ1-5; D is uncertain. This CDR3 contains 14 residues. From germline, CDR1 is SEHNR and CDR2 FQNEAQ (reference sequence). Trimming pared 10 bases from V and 0 bases from J, leaving 13 bases between. The CDR3 region is CAIQRDHSNQPQHF. In nucleotides, the CDR3 is TGTGCCATACAACGGGATCATAGCAATCAGCCCCAGCATTTT.

The chain employs TRBV7-9 and TRBJ2-6, with 10 bases that match TRBD1. The CDR3 covers 17 residues. J was trimmed by 2 bases and V by 8 bases; bases with no gene match: 9. Germline values: CDR1 SEHNR, CDR2 FQNEAQ (reference sequence). The CDR3 protein is CASSRPGQGTGANVLTF. As DNA, the CDR3 is TGTGCCAGCTCACGGCCGGGACAGGGGACTGGGGCCAACGTCCTGACTTTC.

This clone was picked up a small number of times. The gene calls are TRBV7-9 and TRBJ2-1; 8 bases line up with TRBD1. CDR3 length: 16 amino acids. After removal of 4 bases from V and 1 base from J, the junction contained 6 bases not matched to a gene. Germline CDR1 SEHNR, CDR2 FQNEAQ (reference sequence). This CDR3 is CASSYAGGSSYNEQFF. The CDR3 coding sequence is TGTGCCAGCAGCTATGCAGGGGGCTCGTCCTACAATGAGCAGTTCTTC.

The rearrangement links TRBV28 to TRBJ2-7; TRBD2 matches at 9 bases. V shed 6 bases, J shed 3 bases, and the junction held 15 bases outside the gene matches. Germline V gene data show CDR1 as MDHEN and CDR2 as SYDVKM. The CDR3 consists of 17 residues. The CDR3 loop reads CASSPGTSGPLSYEQYF. The CDR3 DNA reads as TGTGCCAGCAGCCCCGGCACTAGCGGGCCACTAAGCTACGAGCAGTACTTC.

The chain employs TRBV6-6 and TRBJ1-5; possibly TRBD1 for D (5 bases). The CDR3 consists of 16 residues. Germline CDR1 MNHNY, CDR2 SVGAGI (reference sequence). V lost 0 bases and J lost 2, with 11 bases in between. The CDR3 DNA is TGTGCCAGCAGTTACTCGGTGGACACGCGCAATCAGCCCCAGCATTTT. It encodes CASSYSVDTRNQPQHF.

This clone was seen more than once but under ten times. The V and J genes are TRBV27 and TRBJ2-2; possible D gene TRBD1, 5 bases. V lost 8 bases and J 0 bases, leaving 10 bases between the germline ends. The V gene's germline CDR1 is MNHEY and CDR2 SMNVEV (reference sequence). The CDR3 length is 14 residues. CDR3: CASGAYANTGELFF. The DNA for the CDR3 is TGTGCCAGCGGGGCTTACGCGAACACCGGGGAGCTGTTTTTT.

This sequence joins TRBV7-6 and TRBJ2-1; D unclear. The CDR3 is 14 amino acids. The V end lost 2 bases, the J end lost 2 bases, and 7 bases lay between the germline ends. Germline V gives CDR1 SGHVS, CDR2 FNYEAQ. The CDR3 DNA is TGTGCCAGCAGCTTATATGAGGCCTACAATGAGCAGTTCTTC. Protein product: CASSLYEAYNEQFF.